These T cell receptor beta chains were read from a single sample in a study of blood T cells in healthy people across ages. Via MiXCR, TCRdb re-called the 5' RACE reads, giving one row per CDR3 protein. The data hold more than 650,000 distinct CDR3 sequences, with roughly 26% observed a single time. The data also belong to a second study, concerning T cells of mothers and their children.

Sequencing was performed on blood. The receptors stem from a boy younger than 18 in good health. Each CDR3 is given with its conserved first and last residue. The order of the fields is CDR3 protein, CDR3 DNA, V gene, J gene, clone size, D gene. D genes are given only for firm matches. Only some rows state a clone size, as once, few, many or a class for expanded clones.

CDR3aa: CAISEGAEDTQYF
CDR3nt: TGTGCCATCAGTGAGGGAGCGGAAGATACGCAGTATTTT
v_gene: TRBV10-3
j_gene: TRBJ2-3
abundance: NA
d_gene: NA

CDR3aa: CASSSTSGQRGDTQYF
CDR3nt: TGCGCCAGCAGCTCGACTAGCGGTCAACGGGGAGATACGCAGTATTTT
v_gene: TRBV5-1
j_gene: TRBJ2-3
abundance: NA
d_gene: TRBD2

CDR3aa: CASSFTPIGENHGYTF
CDR3nt: TGTGCCAGCAGCTTCACCCCCATCGGGGAAAATCATGGCTACACCTTC
v_gene: TRBV5-5
j_gene: TRBJ1-2
abundance: NA
d_gene: NA

CDR3aa: CASSQDPGESYEQYF
CDR3nt: TGCGCCAGCAGCCAAGATCCAGGGGAATCCTACGAGCAGTACTTC
v_gene: TRBV4-1
j_gene: TRBJ2-7
abundance: NA
d_gene: NA

CDR3aa: CATSFGGHSNQPQHF
CDR3nt: TGTGCCACCAGTTTCGGAGGACATAGCAATCAGCCCCAGCATTTT
v_gene: TRBV12-3/TRBV12-4
j_gene: TRBJ1-5
abundance: NA
d_gene: NA

CDR3aa: CSARGQMMNTEAFF
CDR3nt: TGCAGTGCTAGAGGACAGATGATGAACACTGAAGCTTTCTTT
v_gene: TRBV20-1
j_gene: TRBJ1-1
abundance: NA
d_gene: NA

CDR3aa: CASGGVFSGANVLTF
CDR3nt: TGTGCCAGTGGTGGCGTTTTCTCTGGGGCCAACGTCCTGACTTTC
v_gene: TRBV12-3/TRBV12-4
j_gene: TRBJ2-6
abundance: NA
d_gene: NA

CDR3aa: CASRLQGRLQPQHF
CDR3nt: TGTGCCAGCAGGCTCCAGGGGCGATTACAGCCCCAGCATTTT
v_gene: TRBV2
j_gene: TRBJ1-5
abundance: NA
d_gene: NA

CDR3aa: CASSLLTPGSGELFF
CDR3nt: TGTGCCAGCAGCTTGTTGACACCCGGGTCAGGGGAGCTGTTTTTT
v_gene: TRBV5-5
j_gene: TRBJ2-2
abundance: few
d_gene: NA

CDR3aa: CSARVGSGKETQYF
CDR3nt: TGCAGTGCTAGAGTGGGCTCAGGCAAAGAGACCCAGTACTTC
v_gene: TRBV20-1
j_gene: TRBJ2-5
abundance: few
d_gene: NA